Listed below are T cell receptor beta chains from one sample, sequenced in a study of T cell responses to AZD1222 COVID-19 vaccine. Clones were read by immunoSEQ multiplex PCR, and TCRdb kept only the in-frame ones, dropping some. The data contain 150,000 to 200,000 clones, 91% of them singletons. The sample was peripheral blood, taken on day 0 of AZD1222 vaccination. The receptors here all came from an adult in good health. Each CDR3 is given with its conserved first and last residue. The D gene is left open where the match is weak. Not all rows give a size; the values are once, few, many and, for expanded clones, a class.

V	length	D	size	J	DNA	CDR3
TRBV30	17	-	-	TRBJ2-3	TGTGCCTGGAGTGGGGATAGCGTCTCGCGGGGCCCAGATACGCAGTATTTT	CAWSGDSVSRGPDTQYF
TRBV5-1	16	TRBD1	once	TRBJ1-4	TGCGCCAGCAGCTTAGGGTCCGGGACAGGAAATGAAAAACTGTTTTTT	CASSLGSGTGNEKLFF
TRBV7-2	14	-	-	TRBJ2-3	TGTGCCAGCAGCTATACGATTAGCACAGATACGCAGTATTTT	CASSYTISTDTQYF
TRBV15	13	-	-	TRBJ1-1	TGTGCCACCAGCAGAGATACAAACACTGAAGCTTTCTTT	CATSRDTNTEAFF
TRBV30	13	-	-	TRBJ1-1	TGTGCCTGGAGTAATGACGTCAACACTGAAGCTTTCTTT	CAWSNDVNTEAFF
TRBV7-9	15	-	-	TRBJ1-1	TGTGCCAGCAGCTTAGATGAGGGAGTCGTCACTGAAGCTTTCTTT	CASSLDEGVVTEAFF
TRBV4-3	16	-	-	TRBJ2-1	TGCGCCAGCAGCCTCAGAGCCCAGGGGCCCTACAATGAGCAGTTCTTC	CASSLRAQGPYNEQFF
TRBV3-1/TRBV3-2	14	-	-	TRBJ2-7	TGTGCCAGCAGCCAAGTGCCGGCGGGGGCCGAGCAGTACTTC	CASSQVPAGAEQYF
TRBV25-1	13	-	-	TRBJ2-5	TGTGCCAGCAGTGAATTGTACCAAGAGACCCAGTACTTC	CASSELYQETQYF
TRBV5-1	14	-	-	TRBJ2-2	TGCGCCAGCAGCTTTGCAGCGGGCACCGGGGAGCTGTTTTTT	CASSFAAGTGELFF
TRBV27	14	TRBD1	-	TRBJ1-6	TGTGCCAGCAGTCCGGACAGGCCCAATTCACCCCTCCACTTT	CASSPDRPNSPLHF
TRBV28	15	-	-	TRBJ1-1	TGTGCCAGCAGCCCTCAGGCAGGGCTGGGGACTGAAGCTTTCTTT	CASSPQAGLGTEAFF
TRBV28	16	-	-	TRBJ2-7	TGTGCCAGCAGACAATTAGGGTTGGGGAAACACTACGAGCAGTACTTC	CASRQLGLGKHYEQYF
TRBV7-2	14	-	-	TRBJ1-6	TGTGCCAGCAGCTTAGGCGTGGGGAATTCACCCCTCCACTTT	CASSLGVGNSPLHF
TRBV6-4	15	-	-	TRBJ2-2	TGTGCCAGCAGCCTACAGGGTATGGGTACCGGGGAGCTGTTTTTT	CASSLQGMGTGELFF
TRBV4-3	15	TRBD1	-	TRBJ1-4	TGCGCCAGCAGCCAAGGGACAGGCGCTTTGGATATGTTGTTTTTT	CASSQGTGALDMLFF
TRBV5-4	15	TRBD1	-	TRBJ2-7	TGTGCCAGCAGCTACAACACCCGGACAGGGGGCGAGCAGTACTTC	CASSYNTRTGGEQYF
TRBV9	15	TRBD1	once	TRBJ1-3	TGTGCCAGCAGCGAGAGGGACAGCTCTGGAAACACCATATATTTT	CASSERDSSGNTIYF
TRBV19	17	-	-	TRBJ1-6	TGTGCCAGTAGTACCGGGAGAACCCTCAACAATAATTCACCCCTCCACTTT	CASSTGRTLNNNSPLHF
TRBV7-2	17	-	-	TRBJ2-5	TGTGCCAGCAGCTTACGGGACGCAACCCCTCCAGGAGAGACCCAGTACTTC	CASSLRDATPPGETQYF
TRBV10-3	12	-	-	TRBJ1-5	TGTGCCATCAGTGAAGCGAATCAGCCCCAGCATTTT	CAISEANQPQHF
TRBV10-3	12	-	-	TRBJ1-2	TGTGCCATCAGTGAGACAGGTGGAGGCTACACCTTC	CAISETGGGYTF
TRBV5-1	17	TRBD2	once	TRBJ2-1	TGCGCCAGCAGCCCCACTACCGGTATTAGCGGGGGGAGAGACATGTTCTTC	CASSPTTGISGGRDMFF
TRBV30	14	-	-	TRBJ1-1	TGTGCCTACCACAGGGAGGGTTTTAGCACTGAAGCTTTCTTT	CAYHREGFSTEAFF
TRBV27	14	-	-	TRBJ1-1	TGTGCCAGCAGTTTAGGGGGGGCTGGGACTGAAGCTTTCTTT	CASSLGGAGTEAFF
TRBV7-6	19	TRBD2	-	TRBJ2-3	TGTGCCAGCAGCCCATTCAGACCGGGACTAGCGGGAGGTACAGATACGCAGTATTTT	CASSPFRPGLAGGTDTQYF
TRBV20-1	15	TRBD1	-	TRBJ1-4	TGCAGTGCTAGTACTAACAGGGGAACTAATGAAAAACTGTTTTTT	CSASTNRGTNEKLFF
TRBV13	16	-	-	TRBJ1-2	TGTGCCATCCTAAAGAACCGGGGCCGTTCGAACTATGGCTACACCTTC	CAILKNRGRSNYGYTF
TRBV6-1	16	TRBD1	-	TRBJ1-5	TGTGCCAGCAGTGTCACACAGGGGGCAGGTGATCAGCCCCAGCATTTT	CASSVTQGAGDQPQHF
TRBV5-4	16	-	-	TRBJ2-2	TGTGCCAGCAGCCTCGGAAGTCCGGGGAACACCGGGGAGCTGTTTTTT	CASSLGSPGNTGELFF
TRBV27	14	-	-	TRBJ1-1	TGTGCCAGCCGGGTAGAGGGTTTGAACACTGAAGCTTTCTTT	CASRVEGLNTEAFF
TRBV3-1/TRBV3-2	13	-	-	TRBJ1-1	TGTGCCAGCAGCCAAGAAAGGAGTTTAGAAGCTTTCTTT	CASSQERSLEAFF
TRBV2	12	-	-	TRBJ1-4	TGTGCCAGCAGGGAAGATAGGCAGCTAGTGTTTTTT	CASREDRQLVFF